A selection of T cell receptor beta chains follows, all from one sample in a study of tumor-infiltrating lymphocytes in localized non-small cell lung cancer. Assay used: immunoSEQ multiplex PCR; TCRdb lists only in-frame clones, some missing. The table has 2,500 to 3,500 clones, less than 70% seen once. Sequencing was done on a sample of uninvolved lung tissue not adjacent to the tumor. The receptors stem from a human donor with non-small cell lung cancer. CDR3s include the opening cysteine and the closing phenylalanine or tryptophan. D genes are given only for firm matches. Clone size, where shown, is once, few, many, or a class for clones that have expanded.

d_gene	abundance	v_gene	j_gene	len	CDR3nt	CDR3aa
NA	NA	TRBV27	TRBJ2-7	15	TGTGCCAGCAGTTTATCGATGAACACGGGATATGAGCAGTACTTC	CASSLSMNTGYEQYF
NA	NA	TRBV2	TRBJ1-2	14	TGTGCCAGCAGTGAAGGCAATTCCATATATGGCTACACCTTC	CASSEGNSIYGYTF
NA	NA	TRBV11-2	TRBJ2-5	14	TGTGCCAGCAGCTTATTTAGCGGACAAGAGACCCAGTACTTC	CASSLFSGQETQYF
TRBD2	NA	TRBV30	TRBJ2-7	14	TGTGCCTGGAGTGTAGGACTAGGCGGTTACGAGCAGTACTTC	CAWSVGLGGYEQYF
NA	NA	TRBV9	TRBJ1-4	15	TGTGCCAGCAGCGGCGGGACACTCGGAAACGAAAAACTGTTTTTT	CASSGGTLGNEKLFF
NA	NA	TRBV2	TRBJ1-5	12	TGTGCCAGCGGGGACAGCAATCAGCCCCAGCATTTT	CASGDSNQPQHF
TRBD1	NA	TRBV28	TRBJ2-1	15	TGTGCCAGCAGTCCGCGGGACAGGCCCTACAATGAGCAGTTCTTC	CASSPRDRPYNEQFF
TRBD1	NA	TRBV30	TRBJ1-3	15	TGTGCCTGGAGTCACGGGACAGGCTCTGGAAACACCATATATTTT	CAWSHGTGSGNTIYF
TRBD2	NA	TRBV7-9	TRBJ2-7	14	TGTGCCAGCAGCGGGCTAGCGGGAGGGTACGAGCAGTACTTC	CASSGLAGGYEQYF
NA	once	TRBV6-1	TRBJ2-3	15	TGTGCCAGCAGTGAAGCGGAGTGGGGGAGAGATACGCAGTATTTT	CASSEAEWGRDTQYF
NA	NA	TRBV30	TRBJ1-5	14	TGTGCCTGGAGTTTGGGCCTAGGGGATCAGCCCCAGCATTTT	CAWSLGLGDQPQHF
NA	NA	TRBV6-5	TRBJ2-7	13	TGTGCCAGCAGTTACTCGAAGGGGTACGAGCAGTACTTC	CASSYSKGYEQYF
NA	NA	TRBV5-6	TRBJ1-4	14	TGTGCCAGCAGCTTCGTCGGACGGAATGAAAAACTGTTTTTT	CASSFVGRNEKLFF
NA	NA	TRBV5-1	TRBJ1-4	15	TGCGCCAGCAGCGTGAGGTCGGCAGGGGATGAAAAACTGTTTTTT	CASSVRSAGDEKLFF
NA	NA	TRBV30	TRBJ2-1	14	TGTGCCTGGAGTTCCCGGTGGGGCTCGCGTGAGCAGTTCTTC	CAWSSRWGSREQFF
TRBD2	once	TRBV9	TRBJ2-1	15	TGTGCCAGCAGCGGACTAGCGATTCCCTACAATGAGCAGTTCTTC	CASSGLAIPYNEQFF
NA	once	TRBV5-8	TRBJ1-2	17	TGTGCCAGCAGCTTGGGAGCTTCAGAGACTTTAAACTATGGCTACACCTTC	CASSLGASETLNYGYTF
NA	few	TRBV7-2	TRBJ2-5	12	TGTGCCAGCAGCTTCCGAGGATGGACCCAGTACTTC	CASSFRGWTQYF
TRBD1	NA	TRBV7-6	TRBJ2-5	14	TGTGCCAGCAGCCCGACAGGGGCAGGCGAGACCCAGTACTTC	CASSPTGAGETQYF
NA	NA	TRBV29-1	TRBJ2-7	11	TGCAGCGTCGCCATCTCCTACGAGCAGTACTTC	CSVAISYEQYF
NA	NA	TRBV27	TRBJ1-3	12	TGTGCCAGCCCCAAGTGGGGAAACACCATATATTTT	CASPKWGNTIYF
TRBD2	few	TRBV5-1	TRBJ2-2	15	TGCGCCAGCAGGGAGCTAGCGGACATCTCCGGGGAGCTGTTTTTT	CASRELADISGELFF
TRBD2	NA	TRBV30	TRBJ2-7	15	TGTGCCTGGACACCGGGACTAGCGGTCGGGGTCGAGCAGTACTTC	CAWTPGLAVGVEQYF
NA	NA	TRBV30	TRBJ2-1	14	TGTGCCTGGAGTGTACAAGGACTCTACAATGAGCAGTTCTTC	CAWSVQGLYNEQFF
TRBD1	few	TRBV6-1	TRBJ2-3	13	TGTGCCAGCAGTCTCGACAGGGGGGATACGCAGTATTTT	CASSLDRGDTQYF
TRBD1	NA	TRBV2	TRBJ2-5	13	TGTGCCAGCAGCAACAGGGGCGACGAGACCCAGTACTTC	CASSNRGDETQYF
TRBD1	once	TRBV5-1	TRBJ1-2	14	TGCGCCAGCAGCTTACCAGGGGGCGCCGCTGGCTACACCTTC	CASSLPGGAAGYTF
TRBD2	NA	TRBV7-9	TRBJ2-1	16	TGTGCCAGCAGCTTTTCCCTAGCGGGAGGGATAAATGAGCAGTTCTTC	CASSFSLAGGINEQFF
TRBD1	NA	TRBV15	TRBJ2-1	17	TGTGCCACCAGCAGAGAAGTTCGGACAGGTGACTACAATGAGCAGTTCTTC	CATSREVRTGDYNEQFF